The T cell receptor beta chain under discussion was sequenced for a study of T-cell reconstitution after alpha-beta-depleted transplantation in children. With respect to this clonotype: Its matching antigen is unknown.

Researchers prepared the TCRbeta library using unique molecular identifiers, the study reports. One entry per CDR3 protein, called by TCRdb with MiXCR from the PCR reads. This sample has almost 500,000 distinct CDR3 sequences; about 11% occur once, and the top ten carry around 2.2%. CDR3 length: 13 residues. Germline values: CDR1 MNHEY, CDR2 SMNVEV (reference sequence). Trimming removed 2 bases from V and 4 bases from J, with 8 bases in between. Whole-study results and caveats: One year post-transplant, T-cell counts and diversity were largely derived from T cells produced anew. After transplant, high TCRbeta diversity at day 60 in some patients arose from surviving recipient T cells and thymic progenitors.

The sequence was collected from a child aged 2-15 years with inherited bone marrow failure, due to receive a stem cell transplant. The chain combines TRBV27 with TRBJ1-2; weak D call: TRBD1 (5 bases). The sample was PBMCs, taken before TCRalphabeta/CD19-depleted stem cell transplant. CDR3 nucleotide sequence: TGTGCCAGCAGTTTACAGGGAACCTATGGCTACACCTTC. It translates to CASSLQGTYGYTF.